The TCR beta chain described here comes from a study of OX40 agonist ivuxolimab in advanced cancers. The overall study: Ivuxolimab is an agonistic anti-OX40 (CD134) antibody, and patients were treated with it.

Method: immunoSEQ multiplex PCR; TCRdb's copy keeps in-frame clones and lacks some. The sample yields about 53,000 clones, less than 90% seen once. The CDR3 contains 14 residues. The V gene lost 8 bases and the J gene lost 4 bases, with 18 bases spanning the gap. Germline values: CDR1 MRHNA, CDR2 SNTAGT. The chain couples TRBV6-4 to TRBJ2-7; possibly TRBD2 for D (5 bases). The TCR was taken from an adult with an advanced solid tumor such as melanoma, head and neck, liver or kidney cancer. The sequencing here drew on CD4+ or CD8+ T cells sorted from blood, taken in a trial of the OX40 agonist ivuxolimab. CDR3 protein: CASLRRGRRYEQYF. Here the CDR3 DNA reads TGTGCCAGCCTGAGACGGGGAAGGAGGTACGAGCAGTACTTC.